The T cell receptor beta chain described here comes from a study of blood T cell repertoires in COVID-19. Across the study: From the United States, Italy and Spain came samples of acute and convalescent COVID-19. Sample material is recorded as cDNA or gDNA derived from T cells, B-cell-depleted T cells, or PBMCs.

The CDR3 extends over 13 amino acids. The junction had 8 bases not matched to a gene; V was cut back by 8 bases and J by 4 bases. Per the original methods: Using reference gene primer amplification, nucleated cell counts were estimated. Sequenced by immunoSEQ multiplex PCR; TCRdb stores in-frame clones only, minus some. V and J calls plus clone size are reproduced from that table; the DNA served to infer D and trimming. The data hold a few hundred thousand clones, with 75% to 90% observed a single time. There are a few counts of this clone. This TCR derives from a man aged 60 to 69 who had recovered from COVID-19. V gene TRBV12-3 or TRBV12-4 combines with J gene TRBJ2-7; 7 bases map to TRBD1. Specimen: peripheral blood. The CDR3 coding sequence is TGTGCCAGCGGAAGTGGCAGGGGGTACGAGCAGTACTTC. It specifies CASGSGRGYEQYF.